Sequencing of this TCR beta chain was carried out in a study of T cells in tumors after PD-1 blockade. The repertoire was sequenced with immunoSEQ multiplex PCR; TCRdb's copy has only in-frame clones and lacks some. This sample has roughly 48,000 clones; approximately 81% occur once, and the top ten carry just over 4%. Germline V CDR1 and CDR2: DFQATT, SNEGSKA (reference sequence). This CDR3 region has 11 residues. Deletions cut 6 bases from V and 6 bases from J, with 10 bases between. The chain links TRBV20-1 to TRBJ2-3; a weak D match, TRBD1 (6 bases). This TCR was recovered from a human donor with basal cell carcinoma. This specimen consisted of PBMCs, obtained before anti-PD-1 treatment. CDR3 DNA: TGCAGTGCGAATAGGGGGGATACGCAGTATTTT. Protein product: CSANRGDTQYF.